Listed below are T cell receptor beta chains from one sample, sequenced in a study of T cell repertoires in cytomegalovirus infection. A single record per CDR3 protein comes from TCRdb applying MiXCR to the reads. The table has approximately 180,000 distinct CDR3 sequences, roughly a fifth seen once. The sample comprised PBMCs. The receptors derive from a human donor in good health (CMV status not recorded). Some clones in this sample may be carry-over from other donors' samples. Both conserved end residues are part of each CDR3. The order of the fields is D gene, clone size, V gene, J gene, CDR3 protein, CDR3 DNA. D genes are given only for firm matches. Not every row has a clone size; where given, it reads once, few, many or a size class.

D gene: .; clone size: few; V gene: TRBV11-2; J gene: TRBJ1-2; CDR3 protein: CASSSGRPFAGYTF; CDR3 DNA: TGTGCCAGCAGCTCGGGACGTCCGTTCGCTGGCTACACCTTC
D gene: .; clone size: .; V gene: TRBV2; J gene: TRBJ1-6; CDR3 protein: CASHRDSPLHF; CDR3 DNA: TGTGCCAGCCACAGGGACTCACCCCTCCACTTT
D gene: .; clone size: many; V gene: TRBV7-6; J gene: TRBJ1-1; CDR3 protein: CASSLQPGAMNTEAFF; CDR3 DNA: TGTGCCAGCAGCCTGCAACCGGGGGCTATGAACACTGAAGCTTTCTTT
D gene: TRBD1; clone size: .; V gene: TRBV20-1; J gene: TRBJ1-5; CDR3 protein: CSARPGTGGGQPQHF; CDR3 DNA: TGCAGTGCTAGACCCGGGACAGGGGGCGGTCAGCCCCAGCATTTT
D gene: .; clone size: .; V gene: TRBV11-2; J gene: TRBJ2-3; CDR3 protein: CASSLFLRQVPSTDTQYF; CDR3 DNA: TGTGCCAGCAGCTTGTTCTTAAGACAGGTTCCTAGCACAGATACGCAGTATTTT
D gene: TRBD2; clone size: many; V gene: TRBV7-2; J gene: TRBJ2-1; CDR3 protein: CASSSSGLAGFSYNEQFF; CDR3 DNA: TGTGCCAGCAGCTCCTCCGGACTAGCGGGATTCTCCTACAATGAGCAGTTCTTC
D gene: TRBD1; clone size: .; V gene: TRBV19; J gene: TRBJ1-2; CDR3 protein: CASSARQQGRGYGYTF; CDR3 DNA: TGTGCCAGTAGTGCCCGGCAACAGGGGCGAGGCTATGGCTACACCTTC
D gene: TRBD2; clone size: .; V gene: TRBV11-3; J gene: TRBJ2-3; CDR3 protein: CASSAGLAGYTDTQYF; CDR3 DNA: TGTGCCAGCAGCGCGGGACTAGCGGGATACACAGATACGCAGTATTTT
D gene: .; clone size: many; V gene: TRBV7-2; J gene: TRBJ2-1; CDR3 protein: CASSLWQNNEQFF; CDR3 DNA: TGTGCCAGCAGCTTATGGCAGAACAATGAGCAGTTCTTC
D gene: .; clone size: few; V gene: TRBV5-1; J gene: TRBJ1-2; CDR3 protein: CASSLAVAGPYGYTF; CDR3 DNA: TGCGCCAGCAGCTTGGCCGTGGCAGGCCCCTATGGCTACACCTTC
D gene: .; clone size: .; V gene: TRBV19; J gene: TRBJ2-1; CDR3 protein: CASSTPGRFSYNEQFF; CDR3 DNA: TGTGCCAGTAGTACGCCGGGCAGGTTCTCCTACAATGAGCAGTTCTTC
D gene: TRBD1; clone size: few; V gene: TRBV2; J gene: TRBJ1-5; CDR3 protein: CASSAGTGGQPQHF; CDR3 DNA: TGTGCCAGCAGTGCTGGGACAGGGGGTCAGCCCCAGCATTTT
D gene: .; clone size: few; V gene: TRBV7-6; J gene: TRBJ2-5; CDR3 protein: CASSLAGVETQYF; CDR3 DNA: TGTGCCAGCAGCTTAGCCGGGGTTGAGACCCAGTACTTC
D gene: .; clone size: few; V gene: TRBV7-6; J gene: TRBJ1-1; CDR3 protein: CASSPKVQNTEAFF; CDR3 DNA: TGTGCCAGCAGCCCCAAGGTACAGAACACTGAAGCTTTCTTT
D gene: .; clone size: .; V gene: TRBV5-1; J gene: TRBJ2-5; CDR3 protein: CASSLGKTQYF; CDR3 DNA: TGCGCCAGCAGCTTGGGAAAGACCCAGTACTTC
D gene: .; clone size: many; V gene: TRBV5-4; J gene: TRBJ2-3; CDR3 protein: CASSLGGPGTDTQYF; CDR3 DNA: TGTGCCAGCAGCTTGGGGGGCCCTGGCACAGATACGCAGTATTTT
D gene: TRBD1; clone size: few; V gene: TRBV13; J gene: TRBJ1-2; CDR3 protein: CASSSGQGRGGYTF; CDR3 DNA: TGTGCCAGCAGCTCGGGACAGGGGCGGGGAGGCTACACCTTC